This T cell receptor (beta chain) came from a study of blood T cell repertoires in COVID-19. Study-wide context: Donors in the United States, Italy and Spain gave samples during acute or convalescent COVID-19. Sources were T cells, B-cell-depleted T cells, or PBMCs; the material itself was cDNA or gDNA.

While infection was still active, Seattle patients were enrolled and then followed longitudinally. This clone was found once. Per the study methods: Counts of nucleated cells, estimated from reference gene primer amplification, were obtained. This table comes from immunoSEQ multiplex PCR, and its TCRdb copy is limited to in-frame clones, with some not included. That table is the source of V, J and clone size, and D and trimming were worked out from the DNA. The table shows 270,000 or so clones, with 89% occurring only once. The CDR3 runs to 15 residues. Germline loops: CDR1 KGHDR, CDR2 SFDVKD. J gave up 1 base and V 7 bases, and 6 bases lay outside the gene matches.

The genes are TRBV24-1 and TRBJ1-2, with 9 bases lining up with TRBD1. The source is a woman aged 25-40 years with COVID-19, enrolled during active disease. Material for sequencing was peripheral blood. CDR3 nucleotides: TGTGCCACCAGCCTGGGACAGGGAGGTAACTATGGCTACACCTTC. Encoded protein: CATSLGQGGNYGYTF.